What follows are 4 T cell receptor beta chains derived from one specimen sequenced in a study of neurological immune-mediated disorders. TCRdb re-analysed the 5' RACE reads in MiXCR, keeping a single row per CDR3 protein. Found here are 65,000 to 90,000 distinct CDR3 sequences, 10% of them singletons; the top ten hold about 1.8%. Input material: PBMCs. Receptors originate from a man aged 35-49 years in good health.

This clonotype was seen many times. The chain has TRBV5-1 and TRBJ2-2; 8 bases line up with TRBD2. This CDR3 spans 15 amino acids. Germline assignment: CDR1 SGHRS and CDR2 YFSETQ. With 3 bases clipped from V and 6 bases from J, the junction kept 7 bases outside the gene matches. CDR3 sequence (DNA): TGCGCCAGCAGCTACCAAGCGGGGGTGTCCGGGGAGCTGTTTTTT. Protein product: CASSYQAGVSGELFF.

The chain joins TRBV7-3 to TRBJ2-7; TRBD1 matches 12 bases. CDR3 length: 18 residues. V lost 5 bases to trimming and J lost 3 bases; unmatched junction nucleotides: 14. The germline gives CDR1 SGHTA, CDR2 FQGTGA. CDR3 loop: CASSPGTGGVSGDYEQYF. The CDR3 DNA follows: TGTGCCAGCAGCCCCGGGACAGGGGGCGTCAGCGGGGACTACGAGCAGTACTTC. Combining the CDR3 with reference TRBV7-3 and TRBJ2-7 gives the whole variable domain GAGVSQTPSNKVTEKGKYVELRCDPISGHTALYWYRQSLGQGPEFLIYFQGTGAADDSGLPNDRFFAVRPEGSVSTLKIQRTERGDSAVYLCASSPGTGGVSGDYEQYFGPGTRLTVT.

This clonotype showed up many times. As DNA, the CDR3 is TGTGCCACCAGCACGGGGACTAGCGGCAAAAACATTCAGTACTTC. The encoded protein is CATSTGTSGKNIQYF. The chain links TRBV15 to TRBJ2-4; the match to TRBD2 covers 11 bases. CDR3 length: 15 residues. Per the germline V gene, CDR1 is LNHNV and CDR2 is YYDKDF (reference sequence). Germline trimming cut 4 bases from V and 3 bases from J; bases unmatched to any gene: 2.

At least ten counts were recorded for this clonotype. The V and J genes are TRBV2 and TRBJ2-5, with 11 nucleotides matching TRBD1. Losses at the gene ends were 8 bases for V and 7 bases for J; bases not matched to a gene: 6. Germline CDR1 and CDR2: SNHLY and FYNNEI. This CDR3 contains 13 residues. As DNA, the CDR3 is TGTGCCAGCGAAGGACAGGGGGCCGGGACCCAGTACTTC. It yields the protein CASEGQGAGTQYF.